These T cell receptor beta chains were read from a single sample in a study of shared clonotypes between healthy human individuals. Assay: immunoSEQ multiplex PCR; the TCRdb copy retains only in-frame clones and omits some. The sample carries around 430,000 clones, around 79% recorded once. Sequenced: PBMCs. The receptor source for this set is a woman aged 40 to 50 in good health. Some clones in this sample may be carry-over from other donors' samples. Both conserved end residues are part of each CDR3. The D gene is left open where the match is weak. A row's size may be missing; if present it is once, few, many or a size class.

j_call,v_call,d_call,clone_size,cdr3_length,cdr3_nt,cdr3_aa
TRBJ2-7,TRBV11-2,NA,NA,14,TGTGCCAGCAGCTCCTCCGGGGCCGCGAACGAGCAGTACTTC,CASSSSGAANEQYF
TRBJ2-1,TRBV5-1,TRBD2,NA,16,TGCGCCAGCAGCCCTCCGAGCGGGAGGTTCTACAATGAGCAGTTCTTC,CASSPPSGRFYNEQFF
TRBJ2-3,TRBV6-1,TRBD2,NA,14,TGTGCCAGCACTCCCAGCGGGAGACCAGATACGCAGTATTTT,CASTPSGRPDTQYF
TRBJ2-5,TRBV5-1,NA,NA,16,TGCGCCAGCAGCTTGTACGTTCAGGGAGGCCAAGAGACCCAGTACTTC,CASSLYVQGGQETQYF
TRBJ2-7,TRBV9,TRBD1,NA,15,TGTGCCAGCAGCACCGGGACAGGCGGGACCTACGAGCAGTACTTC,CASSTGTGGTYEQYF
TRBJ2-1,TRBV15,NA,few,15,TGTGCCACCAGCAGGCCCAACCGGGACTACAATGAGCAGTTCTTC,CATSRPNRDYNEQFF
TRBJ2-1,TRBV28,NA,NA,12,TGTGCCAGCAGTTTCCCAGCTGGTGAGCAGTTCTTC,CASSFPAGEQFF
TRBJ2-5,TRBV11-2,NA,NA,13,TGTGCCAGCAGCTTAGCGGAGACAGAGACCCAGTACTTC,CASSLAETETQYF
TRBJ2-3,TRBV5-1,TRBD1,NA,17,TGCGCCAGCAGCGGGACAGGGGGCGTGGGAGTGGCAGATACGCAGTATTTT,CASSGTGGVGVADTQYF
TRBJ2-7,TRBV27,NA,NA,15,TGTGCCAGCAGTTTATATGTCGGACCCTACTACGAGCAGTACTTC,CASSLYVGPYYEQYF
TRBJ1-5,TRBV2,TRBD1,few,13,TGTGCCAGCAGTGACGAGGGGGCACAGCCCCAGCATTTT,CASSDEGAQPQHF
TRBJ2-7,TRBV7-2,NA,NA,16,TGTGCCAGCAGCTTAGGAGGCGGAGGAGGGTTAAGGGAGCAGTACTTC,CASSLGGGGGLREQYF
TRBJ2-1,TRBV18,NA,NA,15,TGTGCCAGCTCACCAAGGGACTCCCAAGACAATGAGCAGTTCTTC,CASSPRDSQDNEQFF
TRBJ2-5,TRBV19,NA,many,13,TGTGCCAGTGGTCAAGGAAACGAAGAGACCCAGTACTTC,CASGQGNEETQYF
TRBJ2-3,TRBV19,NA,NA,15,TGTGCCAGTAGTATGCTTGCAGGGAGGACAGATACGCAGTATTTT,CASSMLAGRTDTQYF
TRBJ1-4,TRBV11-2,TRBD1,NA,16,TGTGCCAGCACCTCGGCCAGGACAGGGCGCGGGGAAAAACTGTTTTTT,CASTSARTGRGEKLFF
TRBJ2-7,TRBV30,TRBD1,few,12,TGTGCCTGGAGTATTAACAGGGGCGAGCAGTACTTC,CAWSINRGEQYF
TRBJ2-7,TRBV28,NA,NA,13,TGTGCCAGCAGTTGGAGCAGGGCAAATCCGCAGTACTTC,CASSWSRANPQYF
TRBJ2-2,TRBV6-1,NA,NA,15,TGTGCCAGCAGTGAGGGCCCCGAAAATTCCGGGGAGCTGTTTTTT,CASSEGPENSGELFF
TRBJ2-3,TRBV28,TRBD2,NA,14,TGTGCCAGCCGGACGGGGGGAAGCACAGATACGCAGTATTTT,CASRTGGSTDTQYF
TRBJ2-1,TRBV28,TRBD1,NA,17,TGTGCCAGCAGTTTCGGTACAGGGGCGTCCACCTACAATGAGCAGTTCTTC,CASSFGTGASTYNEQFF
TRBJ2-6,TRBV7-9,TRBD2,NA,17,TGTGCCAGCAGCTCCCGCGGACTAGGCACCGGGGCCAACGTCCTGACTTTC,CASSSRGLGTGANVLTF
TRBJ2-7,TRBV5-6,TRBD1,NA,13,TGTGCCAGTACTGACAGGGTGACTTACGAGCAGTACTTC,CASTDRVTYEQYF
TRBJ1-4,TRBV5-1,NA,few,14,TGCGCCAGCAGCTTGGATGCAACTAATGAAAAACTGTTTTTT,CASSLDATNEKLFF
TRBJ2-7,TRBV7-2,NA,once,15,TGTGCCAGCAGCTTAGGCACAGGGCTTGGCTACGAGCAGTACTTC,CASSLGTGLGYEQYF
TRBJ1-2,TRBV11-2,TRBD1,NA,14,TGTGCCAGCAGCTTAGTGGGACAGGGACGAGGCTACACCTTC,CASSLVGQGRGYTF
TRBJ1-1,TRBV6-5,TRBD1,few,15,TGTGCCAGCAGTTCCCTGGGACAGGGAGAGGCTGAAGCTTTCTTT,CASSSLGQGEAEAFF